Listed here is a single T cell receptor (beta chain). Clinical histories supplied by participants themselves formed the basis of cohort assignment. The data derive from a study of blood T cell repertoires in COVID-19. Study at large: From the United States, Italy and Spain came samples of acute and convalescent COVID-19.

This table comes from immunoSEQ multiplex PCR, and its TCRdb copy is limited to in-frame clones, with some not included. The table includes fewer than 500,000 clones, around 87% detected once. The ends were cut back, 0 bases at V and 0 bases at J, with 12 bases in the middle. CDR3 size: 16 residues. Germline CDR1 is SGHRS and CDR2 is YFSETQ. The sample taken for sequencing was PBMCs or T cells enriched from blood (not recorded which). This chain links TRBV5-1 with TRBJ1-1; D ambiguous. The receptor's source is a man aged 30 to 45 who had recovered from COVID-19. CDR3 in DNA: TGCGCCAGCAGCTTGGCCGTAGGACTGATGAACACTGAAGCTTTCTTT. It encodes CASSLAVGLMNTEAFF.